This T cell receptor beta chain is drawn from a study of vaccination effects on CD4 cells after COVID-19. The CDR3 loop spans 15 amino acids. Trimming removed 3 bases from V and 0 bases from J, with 11 bases in between. Germline values: CDR1 LGHNA, CDR2 YNFKEQ. A remark on this clone: The antigen is unknown.

Before sequencing took place, the ViraFEST assay used viral peptide pools to expand antigen-specific CD4+ T cells. Isolation of CD4+ T cells took place after about ten days of culture. Sometime from March through December 2020, the person acquired a SARS-CoV-2 infection that PCR confirmed. Participants were given two doses of BNT162b2 or mRNA-1273 vaccine. Culturing of 1.5 million to 2.5 million PBMC per well took place with around 9.6 IU/ml IL-2 and 9 to 10 ug/ml peptides. Half-medium replacement with IL-2 medium occurred on days 3 and 7. Clones were sequenced by immunoSEQ multiplex PCR, and TCRdb holds only the in-frame ones, with some missing. Of 12,000 to 15,000 clones listed, around 80% are singletons.

The TCR originated in a human donor who had a prior SARS-CoV-2 infection. The genes are TRBV4-2 and TRBJ1-2; D unresolved. The material sequenced was CD4+ T cells from PBMCs cultured with SARS-CoV-2 spike peptides, taken after COVID-19 vaccination. CDR3 coding DNA: TGTGCCAGCAGCCAGAGGACCGTAGCTAACTATGGCTACACCTTC. Amino acid sequence: CASSQRTVANYGYTF.